This T cell receptor (beta chain) was recorded in a study of technical replicates of blood from a handful of donors. Repertoires were generated with immunoSEQ multiplex PCR, while TCRdb's copy carries only in-frame clones and drops some. The table lists about 56,000 clones, more than 90% of them singletons. Trimming removed 4 bases from V and 0 bases from J, with 6 bases in between. The CDR3 has 13 residues. Looked up from germline, CDR1 is ENHRY and CDR2 is SYGVKD. The chain recombines TRBV10-3 with TRBJ1-1; no firm D call. Sequencing was done on a sample of PBMCs. This TCR derives from a human donor in good health. Some clones in this sample may be carry-over from other donors' samples. CDR3 sequence (DNA): TGTGCCATCAGTGTCGGTATGAACACTGAAGCTTTCTTT. This sequence encodes CAISVGMNTEAFF.